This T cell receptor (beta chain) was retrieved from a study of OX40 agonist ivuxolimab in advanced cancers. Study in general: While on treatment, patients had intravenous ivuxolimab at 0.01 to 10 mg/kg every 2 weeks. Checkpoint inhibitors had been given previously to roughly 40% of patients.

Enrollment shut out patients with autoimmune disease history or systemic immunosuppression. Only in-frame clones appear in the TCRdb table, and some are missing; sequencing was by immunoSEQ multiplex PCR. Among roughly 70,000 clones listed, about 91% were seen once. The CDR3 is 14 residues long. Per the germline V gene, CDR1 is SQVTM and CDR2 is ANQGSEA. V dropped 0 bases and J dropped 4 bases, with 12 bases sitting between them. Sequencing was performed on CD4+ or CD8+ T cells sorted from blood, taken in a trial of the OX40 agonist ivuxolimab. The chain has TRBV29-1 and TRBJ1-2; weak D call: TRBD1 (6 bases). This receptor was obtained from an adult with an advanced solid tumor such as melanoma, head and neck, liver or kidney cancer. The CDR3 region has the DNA TGCAGCGTTGAAGATAACAGGGTATCCTATGGCTACACCTTC. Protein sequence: CSVEDNRVSYGYTF.